One and the same sample provided the 17 T cell receptor beta chains below, sequenced in a study of T cells in Graves' hyperthyroidism and ophthalmopathy. TCR beta CDR3 regions were amplified from RNA. First-round RT-PCR of the TCR CDR3 relied on the HTBI primer set. MiXCR, run by TCRdb on the multiplex PCR reads, gives a single entry per CDR3 protein. The repertoire includes 650,000 to 750,000 distinct CDR3 sequences, 12% to 15% of them detected once, and roughly a tenth sits in the top ten. Sample: blood. All receptors come from a woman between 18 and 29 years old with Graves' hyperthyroidism.

This clonotype appeared a few times. This may arise from a read error, as a much more abundant clone is one base away. The V call is TRBV11-2, the J call TRBJ2-5; D uncertain. Germline values: CDR1 SGHAT, CDR2 FQNNGV. CDR3 length: 14 residues. CDR3 sequence: CASSLDLLKEIQYF. The CDR3, as DNA: TGTGCCAGCAGCTTAGATCTGTTAAAAGAGATCCAGTACTTC.

This clonotype was found many times. V and J are TRBV30 and TRBJ1-5, with a possible D match to TRBD1 (5 bases). CDR1 is GTSNPN and CDR2 is SVGIG in the germline V gene (reference sequence). The CDR3 is 13 residues long. Trimming shortened V by 5 bases and J by 1 base, and 9 bases separated the two germline ends. The CDR3 loop is CAWSGSSNQPQHF. CDR3 in DNA: TGTGCCTGGTCAGGGTCAAGCAATCAGCCCCAGCATTTT.

This clonotype was picked up many times. V gene TRBV30 combines with J gene TRBJ1-1, with D unresolved. This CDR3 has 15 amino acids. Trimming stripped 2 bases from V and 4 bases from J, with 17 bases between. The germline gives CDR1 GTSNPN, CDR2 SVGIG (reference sequence). CDR3 region: CAWSLREPVSTEAFF. CDR3 nucleotides: TGTGCCTGGAGTTTGAGGGAGCCAGTGAGCACTGAAGCTTTCTTT.

This clonotype was picked up many times. The V gene is TRBV7-9, the J gene TRBJ2-7, with D possibly TRBD2 on 6 matching bases. The V end lost 3 bases, the J end lost 4 bases, and 16 bases lay between the germline ends. From germline, CDR1 is SEHNR and CDR2 FQNEAQ (reference sequence). The CDR3 sequence is 15 residues long. CDR3 in amino acids: CASSLGTAGPYEQYF. CDR3 coding DNA: TGTGCCAGCAGCTTGGGTACAGCGGGTCCGTACGAGCAGTACTTC.

This clonotype was observed a handful of times. The chain combines TRBV4-2 with TRBJ2-1; TRBD2 matches 7 bases. Germline CDR1 LGHNA, CDR2 YNFKEQ. This CDR3 comprises 18 residues. J gave up 1 base and V 0 bases, and 9 bases lay outside the gene matches. CDR3 sequence reads: CASSQDLPSGVSYNEQFF. In DNA, the CDR3 is TGTGCCAGCAGCCAAGATCTTCCTAGCGGAGTTTCCTACAATGAGCAGTTCTTC.

The CDR3 region has the DNA TGTGCCAGCAGCGGGGACAGAAACTACAATGAGCAGTTCTTC. Protein: CASSGDRNYNEQFF. The J gene is TRBJ2-1, the V gene TRBV12-3 or TRBV12-4; 7 bases align to TRBD1. The V gene end was trimmed by 6 bases and the J gene end by 3 bases; junction bases not matched to a gene: 5. The CDR3 is 14 residues long.

This clonotype has a count of ten or more. The chain uses TRBV28 and TRBJ1-4; maybe TRBD1 (6 bases). V lost 4 bases to trimming and J lost 0 bases, with 9 bases between them. Germline CDR1 reads MDHEN; CDR2 reads SYDVKM. The CDR3 has 15 residues. The CDR3 DNA reads as TGTGCCAGCAGTTCACAGGGAGCAACTAATGAAAAACTGTTTTTT. Amino acid sequence: CASSSQGATNEKLFF.

V gene TRBV5-1 combines with J gene TRBJ2-7; D is uncertain. V was clipped by 3 bases and J by 5 bases, with 21 bases between them. The CDR3 is made up of 16 amino acids. From germline, CDR1 is SGHRS and CDR2 YFSETQ. This CDR3 is CASSWVVGSRMDEQYF. The CDR3 DNA reads as TGCGCCAGCAGCTGGGTGGTGGGTAGCCGAATGGACGAGCAGTACTTC.

This clonotype was counted ten times or more. The CDR3 reads CASSGQGEVSDTQYF. The CDR3 DNA reads TGTGCCAGCAGTGGACAGGGGGAAGTATCAGATACGCAGTATTTT. J is TRBJ2-3 and V is TRBV12-3 or TRBV12-4; 10 nucleotides line up with TRBD1. J was trimmed by 4 bases and V by 5 bases; bases with no gene match: 6. This CDR3 contains 15 residues.

This clonotype has at least ten counts. The V and J genes are TRBV12-3 or TRBV12-4 and TRBJ2-5, with D perhaps TRBD1 (5 bases). Trimming shortened V by 1 base and J by 3 bases, and 12 bases separated the two germline ends. CDR3 length: 15 residues. The CDR3 nucleotides read TGTGCCAGCAGTTTAGAAGGGCAGGGCAAAGAGACCCAGTACTTC. Amino acids: CASSLEGQGKETQYF.

In this sample, this clonotype turned up many times. The rearrangement uses TRBV2 and TRBJ1-6; no clear D. V was shortened by 2 bases and J by 5 bases, with 10 bases between the two germline ends. Germline V gene data show CDR1 as SNHLY and CDR2 as FYNNEI. The CDR3 is 15 amino acids. CDR3 DNA: TGTGCCAGCAGTGAAAGGGATGGGGATAATTCACCCCTCCACTTT. Encoded protein: CASSERDGDNSPLHF.

The sample holds many counts of this clonotype. V and J are TRBV6-2 or TRBV6-3 and TRBJ2-1, with 7 bases identical to TRBD2. The germline gives CDR1 MNHEY, CDR2 SVGEGT. This CDR3 region has 17 residues. Trimming cost V 8 bases and J 2 bases; bases outside gene matches: 15. In DNA, the CDR3 is TGTGCCAGCCTGGGCCGAAGGGAGGGGAATACCTACAATGAGCAGTTCTTC. Its protein is CASLGRREGNTYNEQFF.

This clonotype was detected only a few times. The chain joins TRBV27 to TRBJ2-7, with TRBD2 identical over 12 bases. Germline values: CDR1 MNHEY, CDR2 SMNVEV (reference sequence). V was clipped by 5 bases and J by 2 bases; unmatched bases: 10. CDR3 length: 17 residues. The CDR3 DNA reads TGTGCCAGCAGTACCTCCTTCCTAGCGGGAGGGCCCTACGAGCAGTACTTC. Residues: CASSTSFLAGGPYEQYF.

This clonotype was picked up a small number of times. This sequence joins TRBV27 and TRBJ2-7, with TRBD2 matching 11 bases. Trimming at V came to 5 bases and at J to 0 bases, leaving 9 bases not matched to a gene. This CDR3 is 17 amino acids long. Germline CDR1 reads MNHEY; CDR2 reads SMNVEV (reference sequence). For the CDR3, the DNA is TGTGCCAGCAGTCCCCCCCTAGCGGGAGGTCTCTCCTACGAGCAGTACTTC. Amino acids: CASSPPLAGGLSYEQYF.

This clonotype has just one count. The chain employs TRBV5-6 and TRBJ1-2; a possible D gene is TRBD1 (5 bases). Germline assignment: CDR1 SGHDT and CDR2 YYEEEE. The CDR3 has 14 amino acids. The V gene lost 0 bases and the J gene lost 2 bases, with 8 bases spanning the gap. CDR3 sequence reads: CASSLGQKNYGYTF. The CDR3 nucleotides are TGTGCCAGCAGCTTGGGACAGAAGAACTATGGCTACACCTTC.

This clonotype came up many times. The genes are TRBV18 and TRBJ1-1; D ambiguous. Trimming removed 5 bases from V and 5 bases from J, with 9 bases in between. The CDR3 has 12 amino acids. Germline lookup yields CDR1 KGHSH and CDR2 LQKENI. The CDR3 protein is CASSSRRTEAFF. The CDR3 nucleotides are TGTGCCAGCTCATCCCGACGGACTGAAGCTTTCTTT.

In its sample, this clonotype was seen many times. The chain has TRBV3-1 and TRBJ1-1; tentatively, D is TRBD1 (5 bases). V dropped 1 base and J dropped 3 bases, with 9 bases sitting between them. Germline V gene lookup returns CDR1 LGHDT and CDR2 YNNKEL (reference sequence). The CDR3 is 14 amino acids. The CDR3 region has the DNA TGTGCCAGCAGCCAAGGGGCGGGGGACACTGAAGCTTTCTTT. Translating it yields CASSQGAGDTEAFF.